One and the same sample provided the 10 T cell receptor beta chains below, sequenced in a study of CD8 T cells in ankylosing spondylitis. MiXCR, applied by TCRdb to the 5' RACE reads, yields one record per CDR3 protein. Of tens of thousands of distinct CDR3 sequences listed, approximately 5.7% are singletons. Sequencing used synovial fluid, either unsorted or a sorted T cell fraction (not recorded which). These receptors all come from a male donor with ankylosing spondylitis.

This clonotype came up many times. This chain links TRBV20-1 with TRBJ2-1; D may be TRBD2 (5 bases). This CDR3 is 12 amino acids long. Germline V lookup: CDR1 DFQATT, CDR2 SNEGSKA (reference sequence). V was shortened by 3 bases and J by 4 bases, with 7 bases between the two germline ends. CDR3 coding DNA: TGCAGTGCTAGTGAGCGGTACAATGAGCAGTTCTTC. Its protein product is CSASERYNEQFF.

This clonotype showed up just a few times. The rearrangement links TRBV11-3 to TRBJ1-1; D is uncertain. With 2 bases removed from V and 4 bases from J, the gap between germline ends came to 8 bases. Per the germline V gene, CDR1 is SGHNT and CDR2 is YENEEA. CDR3 length equals 13 residues. The chain's CDR3 is CASSLNVGTEAFF. CDR3 nucleotides: TGTGCCAGCAGCTTAAATGTGGGCACTGAAGCTTTCTTT. The variable domain in full, with the rest retrieved from reference TRBV11-3 and TRBJ1-1, is EAGVVQSPRYKIIEKKQPVAFWCNPISGHNTLYWYLQNLGQGPELLIRYENEEAVDDSQLPKDRFSAERLKGVDSTLKIQPAELGDSAVYLCASSLNVGTEAFFGQGTRLTVV.

This CDR3 reads CASSNRGPGELFF. The CDR3 DNA is TGTGCCAGCAGTAACAGGGGTCCCGGGGAGCTGTTTTTT. The chain couples TRBV6-5 to TRBJ2-2; 7 bases align to TRBD1. The CDR3 runs 13 residues. Looked up from germline, CDR1 is MNHEY and CDR2 is SVGAGI. V shed 5 bases and J 6 bases; nucleotides not matched to a gene: 3.

This clonotype was detected many times. This chain connects TRBV29-1 to TRBJ2-5; 11 nucleotides align to TRBD2. The V gene end was trimmed by 2 bases and the J gene end by 7 bases; junction bases not matched to a gene: 3. This CDR3 is 13 amino acids long. Germline CDR1 and CDR2: SQVTM and ANQGSEA. Here the CDR3 DNA reads TGCAGCGTTGAAACTAGCGGGAGCGCGACCCAGTACTTC. It yields the protein CSVETSGSATQYF.

This clonotype appeared a few times. The chain links TRBV19 to TRBJ2-1; 8 bases are a match to TRBD2. From germline, CDR1 is LNHDA and CDR2 SQIVND (reference sequence). This CDR3 spans 17 amino acids. Trimming at V came to 5 bases and at J to 0 bases, leaving 9 bases not matched to a gene. The CDR3 DNA reads TGTGCCAGTAGTCCAACTAGCGGCCCGAGCTCCTACAATGAGCAGTTCTTC. This gives the protein CASSPTSGPSSYNEQFF.

In its sample, this clonotype was seen many times. The chain couples TRBV28 to TRBJ2-1; possible D gene TRBD2, 6 bases. The CDR3 runs to 15 residues. Germline V gene data show CDR1 as MDHEN and CDR2 as SYDVKM. With 2 bases removed from V and 4 bases from J, the gap between germline ends came to 12 bases. The CDR3 DNA reads TGTGCCAGCAGTTTAGCGGGGTTCAGTTACAATGAGCAGTTCTTC. Translated, it gives CASSLAGFSYNEQFF.

This chain connects TRBV7-9 to TRBJ2-7, with 9 bases lining up with TRBD1. The germline V gene encodes CDR1 SEHNR and CDR2 FQNEAQ (reference sequence). The J segment lost 4 bases and the V segment lost 3 bases, leaving 4 bases of the junction unmatched. There are 14 residues in the CDR3. The CDR3 here is CASSFGGQGYEQYF. For the CDR3, the DNA is TGTGCCAGCAGCTTCGGAGGACAGGGGTACGAGCAGTACTTC.

At least ten counts were recorded for this clonotype. J is TRBJ2-1 and V is TRBV6-1; tentatively, D is TRBD2 (6 bases). CDR1 and CDR2 (germline): MNHNS, SASEGT. The germline V and J ends were trimmed by 2 bases and 3 bases, with 14 bases remaining between them. The CDR3 spans 16 residues. CDR3 protein: CASSEWGTGDYNEQFF. As DNA, the CDR3 is TGTGCCAGCAGTGAATGGGGGACGGGGGACTACAATGAGCAGTTCTTC.

V is TRBV5-4 and J is TRBJ2-7; the match to TRBD1 covers 7 bases. The CDR3 is 15 residues long. The ends lost 4 bases at V and 5 bases at J; junction bases unmatched: 12. CDR1 and CDR2 (germline): SGHNT, YYREEE (reference sequence). The CDR3 DNA reads as TGTGCCAGCAGCCATGGGGACAGAAGGGGTAACGAGCAGTACTTC. Encoded protein: CASSHGDRRGNEQYF.

This clonotype occurred many times. The chain couples TRBV12-3 or TRBV12-4 to TRBJ1-1, with D hard to call. V dropped 3 bases and J dropped 4 bases, with 9 bases sitting between them. This CDR3 has 13 residues. The CDR3: CASSFVESTEAFF. The CDR3 DNA reads TGTGCCAGCAGTTTCGTGGAATCCACTGAAGCTTTCTTT.